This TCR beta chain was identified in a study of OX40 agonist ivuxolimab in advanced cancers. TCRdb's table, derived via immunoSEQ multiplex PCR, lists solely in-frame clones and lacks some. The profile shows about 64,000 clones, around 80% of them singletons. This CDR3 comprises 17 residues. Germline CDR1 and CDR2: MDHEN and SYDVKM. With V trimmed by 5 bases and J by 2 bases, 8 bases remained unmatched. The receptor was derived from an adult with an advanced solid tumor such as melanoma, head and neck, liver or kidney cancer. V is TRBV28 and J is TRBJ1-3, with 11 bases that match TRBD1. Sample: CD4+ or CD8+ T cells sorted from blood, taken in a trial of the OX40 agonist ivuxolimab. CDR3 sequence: CASSRWGQGETGNTIYF. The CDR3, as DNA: TGTGCCAGCAGTCGTTGGGGACAGGGGGAGACTGGAAACACCATATATTTT. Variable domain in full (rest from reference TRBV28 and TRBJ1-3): DVKVTQSSRYLVKRTGEKVFLECVQDMDHENMFWYRQDPGLGLRLIYFSYDVKMKEKGDIPEGYSVSREKKERFSLILESASTNQTSMYLCASSRWGQGETGNTIYFGEGSWLTVV.